This T cell receptor beta chain came from a study of blood T cell repertoires in COVID-19. Across the study: Acute and convalescent COVID-19 specimens originated in the United States, Italy and Spain. T cells, B-cell-depleted T cells, or PBMCs supplied cDNA or gDNA.

V was clipped by 7 bases and J by 2 bases, with 18 bases between them. The V gene's germline CDR1 is MDHEN and CDR2 SYDVKM. There are 16 residues in the CDR3. In the study's own analysis: Reference gene primer amplification gave estimated nucleated cell counts. The repertoire was sequenced with immunoSEQ multiplex PCR; TCRdb's copy has only in-frame clones and lacks some. Clone size and V and J calls were adopted from that table, with D and trimming inferred from the DNA. In the table there are 100,000 or so clones, roughly nine tenths of which are singletons. The source is a man aged 45 to 65 with acute or convalescent COVID-19. The chain uses TRBV28 and TRBJ1-5; no firm D call. The source material was peripheral blood. The chain's CDR3 is CASIRGVRAGNQPQHF. In DNA, the CDR3 is TGTGCCAGCATCCGGGGAGTTCGGGCGGGCAATCAGCCCCAGCATTTT.